This passage covers 24 T cell receptor beta chains from one sample sequenced in a study of blood T cell repertoires in COVID-19. Some clones are missing from TCRdb's copy, which holds only in-frame ones; the method was immunoSEQ multiplex PCR. In the table there are 200,000 to 250,000 clones, approximately 85% of which are singletons. Sequenced input: peripheral blood. The receptors derive from a woman older than 75 with COVID-19, enrolled during active disease.

V is TRBV11-2 and J is TRBJ1-6; possible D gene TRBD1, 6 bases. The CDR3 runs 16 residues. Germline CDR1 and CDR2: SGHAT and FQNNGV. V was pared by 5 bases and J by 6 bases, with 17 bases between. CDR3 coding DNA: TGTGCCAGCAGCCCCACGCGGGGGCGGGTTAATTCACCCCTCCACTTT. Translating gives CASSPTRGRVNSPLHF.

This rearrangement joins TRBV7-9 to TRBJ2-3; 7 positions agree with TRBD2. J lost 5 bases, V lost 1 base, and 3 bases had no gene match. In germline, CDR1 is SEHNR, CDR2 FQNEAQ (reference sequence). The CDR3 runs 14 residues. As DNA, the CDR3 is TGTGCCAGCAGCTTAGTGTGGGGGGGAGATACGCAGTATTTT. It translates to CASSLVWGGDTQYF.

The chain combines TRBV28 with TRBJ1-2; 7 positions agree with TRBD1. With V trimmed by 3 bases and J by 6 bases, 10 bases remained unmatched. The germline CDR1 and CDR2 sequences are MDHEN and SYDVKM. There are 15 residues in the CDR3. CDR3 residues: CASSFSRGGADGYTF. The DNA of the CDR3 is TGTGCCAGCAGTTTTTCCAGAGGGGGCGCTGATGGCTACACCTTC.

The chain has TRBV10-3 and TRBJ1-1, with a weak D call TRBD1 (6 bases). The V end lost 6 bases, the J end lost 10 bases, and 21 bases lay between the germline ends. The CDR3 is made up of 14 amino acids. The V gene's germline CDR1 is ENHRY and CDR2 SYGVKD. The CDR3 loop is CAIRIQGRNGVAFF. The CDR3 coding sequence is TGTGCCATCAGGATACAGGGTCGGAACGGGGTAGCTTTCTTT.

The count of this clone is one. J is TRBJ1-5 and V is TRBV4-1; 7 nucleotides match TRBD1. There are 18 residues in the CDR3. Per germline, CDR1 MGHRA and CDR2 YSYEKL. V shed 0 bases and J 0 bases; nucleotides not matched to a gene: 8. The CDR3 DNA reads as TGCGCCAGCAGCCAAGAGGGGGACAGACCATATAGCAATCAGCCCCAGCATTTT. Translation gives CASSQEGDRPYSNQPQHF.

J is TRBJ2-1 and V is TRBV28, with D perhaps TRBD2 (6 bases). The germline V gene has CDR1 MDHEN and CDR2 SYDVKM. V was shortened by 4 bases and J by 0 bases, with 13 bases between the two germline ends. The CDR3 is 16 residues long. The CDR3 loop is CASSSSGDRSYNEQFF. As DNA, the CDR3 is TGTGCCAGCAGTTCGTCGGGGGACCGCTCCTACAATGAGCAGTTCTTC.

The V and J genes are TRBV19 and TRBJ2-2; 8 nucleotides line up with TRBD2. This CDR3 comprises 16 residues. J was trimmed by 0 bases and V by 4 bases; bases with no gene match: 4. The germline V gene encodes CDR1 LNHDA and CDR2 SQIVND (reference sequence). CDR3 amino acids: CASSTRGGPNTGELFF. The DNA of the CDR3 is TGTGCCAGTAGTACCCGCGGGGGGCCGAACACCGGGGAGCTGTTTTTT.

The rearrangement links TRBV6-5 to TRBJ1-2; 7 bases are a match to TRBD1. CDR1 is MNHEY and CDR2 is SVGAGI in the germline V gene. Losses at the gene ends were 6 bases for V and 4 bases for J; bases not matched to a gene: 8. The CDR3 loop spans 14 amino acids. The DNA of the CDR3 is TGTGCCAGCAGAAAAACAGGGGTGACCTATGGCTACACCTTC. Amino acid sequence: CASRKTGVTYGYTF.

The J gene is TRBJ2-3, the V gene TRBV29-1; 8 bases align to TRBD1. The CDR3 extends over 16 amino acids. CDR1 is SQVTM, CDR2 ANQGSEA, per germline. After removal of 5 bases from V and 5 bases from J, the junction contained 15 bases not matched to a gene. CDR3 protein: CSVSQGALGVRDTQYF. CDR3 sequence (DNA): TGCAGCGTTTCGCAGGGGGCGTTAGGGGTGCGAGATACGCAGTATTTT.

The chain recombines TRBV28 with TRBJ1-2; 8 positions match TRBD1. CDR3 size: 17 residues. Trimming at V came to 4 bases and at J to 4 bases, leaving 14 bases not matched to a gene. Germline assignment: CDR1 MDHEN and CDR2 SYDVKM. Here the CDR3 reads CASSSSSRGLETYGYTF. The DNA of the CDR3 is TGTGCCAGCAGTTCCAGTTCCAGGGGGCTCGAAACCTATGGCTACACCTTC.

This clone was recorded once. The CDR3 sequence is CASSTRGGALNEQYV. The CDR3 region has the DNA TGTGCCAGCAGCACGCGGGGGGGCGCGTTGAACGAGCAGTACGTC. V is TRBV14 and J is TRBJ2-7; 9 bases agree with TRBD2. The CDR3 sequence is 15 residues long. The J segment lost 5 bases and the V segment lost 5 bases, leaving 10 bases of the junction unmatched. CDR1 and CDR2 from the germline V gene are SGHDN and FVKESK.

The chain employs TRBV7-6 and TRBJ2-3; perhaps TRBD2 as D (5 bases). There are 15 residues in the CDR3. Germline V gene sequence: CDR1 SGHVS, CDR2 FNYEAQ. Trimming removed 4 bases from V and 7 bases from J, with 18 bases in between. Written as DNA, the CDR3 is TGTGCCAGCAGCTCGTCGGGGAGCCTGGCGAATACGCAGTATTTT. As protein: CASSSSGSLANTQYF. The variable domain in full, completed from reference TRBV7-6 and TRBJ2-3, reads GAGVSQSPRYKVTKRGQDVALRCDPISGHVSLYWYRQALGQGPEFLTYFNYEAQQDKSGLPNDRFSAERPEGSISTLTIQRTEQRDSAMYRCASSSSGSLANTQYFGPGTRLTVL.

This clone was detected a few times. The gene calls are TRBV28 and TRBJ1-1; D call uncertain. This CDR3 region has 15 residues. Trimming removed 7 bases at V and 2 bases at J, with 17 bases between. Germline V gene data show CDR1 as MDHEN and CDR2 as SYDVKM. CDR3 sequence: CASNPHWAANTEAFF. CDR3 coding DNA: TGTGCCAGCAACCCACATTGGGCAGCCAACACTGAAGCTTTCTTT. Filled out from reference TRBV28 and TRBJ1-1, the complete variable domain reads DVKVTQSSRYLVKRTGEKVFLECVQDMDHENMFWYRQDPGLGLRLIYFSYDVKMKEKGDIPEGYSVSREKKERFSLILESASTNQTSMYLCASNPHWAANTEAFFGQGTRLTVV.

V is TRBV5-4 and J is TRBJ2-5; unclear D gene. Germline values: CDR1 SGHNT, CDR2 YYREEE (reference sequence). Trimming took 6 bases from V and 4 from J, leaving 19 bases between them. The CDR3 has 15 amino acids. CDR3 nucleotide sequence: TGTGCCAGCACCCGTGGGCAAACGGTAGGAGAGACCCAGTACTTC. As protein: CASTRGQTVGETQYF.

The rearrangement links TRBV11-2 to TRBJ2-1, with 8 bases fitting TRBD1. Germline trimming cut 1 base from V and 12 bases from J; bases unmatched to any gene: 8. There are 14 residues in the CDR3. Per the germline V gene, CDR1 is SGHAT and CDR2 is FQNNGV. The CDR3 DNA sequence: TGTGCCAGCAGCTTAGGTCCAGGACAGGGTTGGCAGTTCTTC. Its translation: CASSLGPGQGWQFF. Together with reference TRBV11-2 and TRBJ2-1, the CDR3 gives the full variable domain: EAGVAQSPRYKIIEKRQSVAFWCNPISGHATLYWYQQILGQGPKLLIQFQNNGVVDDSQLPKDRFSAERLKGVDSTLKIQPAKLEDSAVYLCASSLGPGQGWQFFGPGTRLTVL.

The chain carries TRBV25-1 and TRBJ1-5, with D unresolved. Germline CDR1 reads MGHDK; CDR2 reads SYGVNS. This CDR3 spans 14 amino acids. V lost 3 bases to trimming and J lost 0 bases, with 6 bases between them. The CDR3 reads CASSDPSSNQPQHF. The DNA of the CDR3 is TGTGCCAGCAGTGATCCTTCTAGCAATCAGCCCCAGCATTTT.

The V gene is TRBV6-4, the J gene TRBJ2-2; 8 bases match TRBD1. Germline V gives CDR1 MRHNA, CDR2 SNTAGT. CDR3 length: 16 amino acids. Losses at the gene ends were 4 bases for V and 4 bases for J; bases not matched to a gene: 8. The DNA of the CDR3 is TGTGCCAGCAGTGTTCAGGGGGCGCAGGCCACCGGGGAGCTGTTTTTT. This gives the protein CASSVQGAQATGELFF.

The V gene is TRBV3-1 (or the pseudogene TRBV3-2), the J gene TRBJ2-1; TRBD2 is a possible D gene (5 bases). The germline V and J ends were trimmed by 3 bases and 8 bases, with 17 bases remaining between them. The CDR3 has 15 amino acids. From germline, CDR1 is LGHDT and CDR2 YNNKEL (reference sequence). The CDR3 region is CASSHRLAQIHEQFF. Here the CDR3 DNA reads TGTGCCAGCAGCCATAGGCTAGCCCAGATCCATGAGCAGTTCTTC.

This clone was picked up one time. The rearrangement links TRBV10-3 to TRBJ2-2; the D gene is possibly TRBD2 (5 bases). The CDR3 is made up of 17 amino acids. Trimming pared 0 bases from V and 5 bases from J, leaving 16 bases between. Germline V CDR1 and CDR2: ENHRY, SYGVKD. DNA of the CDR3: TGTGCCATCAGTGAGTCGGTACCCGGGGTATGGACCGGGGAGCTGTTTTTT. This encodes CAISESVPGVWTGELFF.

The J gene is TRBJ2-1, the V gene TRBV7-2, with 7 nucleotides matching TRBD2. After removal of 0 bases from V and 4 bases from J, the junction contained 6 bases not matched to a gene. CDR1 SGHTA and CDR2 FQGNSA come from the germline V gene. This CDR3 is built from 16 residues. This CDR3 is CASSLAAAGTYNEQFF. In DNA, the CDR3 is TGTGCCAGCAGCTTAGCGGCAGCGGGGACGTACAATGAGCAGTTCTTC.

V is TRBV10-3 and J is TRBJ1-5, with 9 positions matching TRBD1. Trimming removed 4 bases from V and 4 bases from J; junction bases left unmatched: 2. CDR3 length equals 14 residues. The germline V gene encodes CDR1 ENHRY and CDR2 SYGVKD. This CDR3 reads CAISGGQGNQPQHF. The CDR3 nucleotides are TGTGCCATCAGTGGAGGACAGGGGAATCAGCCCCAGCATTTT.

V is TRBV7-2 and J is TRBJ2-4; 9 nucleotides align to TRBD1. V was clipped by 4 bases and J by 5 bases; unmatched bases: 15. The CDR3 is made up of 18 amino acids. Germline loops: CDR1 SGHTA, CDR2 FQGNSA. This CDR3 is CASSSSGTGTPRQNIQYF. CDR3 nucleotide sequence: TGTGCCAGCAGCTCATCCGGGACAGGGACCCCGCGGCAAAACATTCAGTACTTC.

The V gene is TRBV5-1, the J gene TRBJ2-7, with D unresolved. The V end was cut by 6 bases, the J end by 0 bases, with 13 bases between. Germline CDR1 is SGHRS and CDR2 is YFSETQ. CDR3 length: 14 amino acids. The CDR3 bases are TGCGCCAGCACCGAGACTCCGAGCTCCTACGAGCAGTACTTC. Translated: CASTETPSSYEQYF.

The V call is TRBV6-5, the J call TRBJ2-3; TRBD2 agrees at 9 bases. Germline-derived CDR1 and CDR2 are MNHEY and SVGAGI. V lost 5 bases and J lost 0; bases outside the gene matches: 3. The CDR3 has 15 amino acids. CDR3 in amino acids: CASSPRGGSTDTQYF. In DNA, the CDR3 is TGTGCCAGCAGTCCGCGGGGGGGCAGCACAGATACGCAGTATTTT.